This T cell receptor (beta chain) came from a study of shared clonotypes between healthy human individuals. Naive-designated CD8 cells lacked CD45RO, were positively enriched for CCR7, and omitted terminally differentiated effector memory CD45RA+ cells. V lost 1 base, J lost 8 bases, and 4 bases stayed unmatched. The CDR3 totals 14 residues. Per germline, CDR1 LGHNA and CDR2 YSLEER. Assay used: immunoSEQ multiplex PCR; TCRdb lists only in-frame clones, some missing. The data show about 2 million clones, just under 95% seen once. The chain has TRBV4-3 and TRBJ1-3; 8 nucleotides line up with TRBD1. Sequences were obtained from naive CD8+ T cells sorted from blood. The receptor comes from a man aged 18 to 30 in good health. CDR3 coding DNA: TGCGCCAGCAGCCAAGGACTGACAGGGGACACCATATATTTT. It specifies CASSQGLTGDTIYF.